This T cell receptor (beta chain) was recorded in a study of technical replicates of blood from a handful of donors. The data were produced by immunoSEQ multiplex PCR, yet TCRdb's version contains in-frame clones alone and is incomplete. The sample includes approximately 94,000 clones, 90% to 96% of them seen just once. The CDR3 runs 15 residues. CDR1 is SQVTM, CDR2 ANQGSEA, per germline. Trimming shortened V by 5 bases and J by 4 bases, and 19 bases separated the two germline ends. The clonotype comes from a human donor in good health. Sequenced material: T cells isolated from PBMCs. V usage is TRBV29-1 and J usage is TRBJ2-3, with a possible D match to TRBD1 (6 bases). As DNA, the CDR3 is TGCAGCGTTAAAAGCGACAGGAACAGGGCAGATACGCAGTATTTT. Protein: CSVKSDRNRADTQYF.